The clone carrying this T cell receptor beta chain was detected a few times. Its antigen is currently unknown. Germline CDR1 and CDR2: SGDLS and YYNGEE. Between the trimmed V and J ends, which lost 2 bases and 4 bases, there was a span of 15 bases. The CDR3 has 15 amino acids. Alongside a J-beta primer mix, a sample-barcoded 5' primer served in a second PCR lasting about 7 to 12 cycles. TCRdb reprocessed the 5' RACE reads with MiXCR, giving one entry per CDR3 protein. Of about 1.6 million distinct CDR3 sequences in the sample, around 35% were seen once. These data come from a study of blood T cells in healthy people across ages. Study-wide results and caveats: Any conclusive comparison of naive versus antigen-experienced cells was prevented by using unsorted PBMCs. Diversity was higher, and naive CD4+ cells more numerous, in long-lived donors than in aged donors. Per million T cells, TCR beta diversity dropped roughly linearly as age increased.

Each sample yielded at least 7 million isolated PBMCs. This sequence originates from a woman aged 25 to 45 in good health. This rearrangement joins TRBV9 to TRBJ1-2; tentative D call: TRBD1 (5 bases). The material sequenced was blood. CDR3 sequence reads: CASSVGGAAIYGYTF. Written as DNA, the CDR3 is TGTGCCAGCAGCGTTGGAGGGGCCGCAATCTATGGCTACACCTTC.